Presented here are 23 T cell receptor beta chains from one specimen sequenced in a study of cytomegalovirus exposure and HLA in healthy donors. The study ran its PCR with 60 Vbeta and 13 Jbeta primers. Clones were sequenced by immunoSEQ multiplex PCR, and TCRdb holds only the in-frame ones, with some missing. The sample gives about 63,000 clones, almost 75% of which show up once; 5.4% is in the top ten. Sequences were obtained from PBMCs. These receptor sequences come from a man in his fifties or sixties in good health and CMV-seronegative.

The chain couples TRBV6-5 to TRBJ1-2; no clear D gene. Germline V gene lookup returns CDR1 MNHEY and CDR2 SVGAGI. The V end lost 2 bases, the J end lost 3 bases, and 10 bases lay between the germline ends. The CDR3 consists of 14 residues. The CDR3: CASSYMVTDYGYTF. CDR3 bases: TGTGCCAGCAGTTACATGGTCACGGACTATGGCTACACCTTC.

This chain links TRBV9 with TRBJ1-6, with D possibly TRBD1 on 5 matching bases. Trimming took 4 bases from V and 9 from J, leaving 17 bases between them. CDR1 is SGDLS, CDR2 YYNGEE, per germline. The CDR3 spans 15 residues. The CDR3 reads CASSPSDRLFSPLHF. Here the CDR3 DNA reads TGTGCCAGCAGCCCCAGCGACAGACTTTTTTCACCCCTCCACTTT.

CDR3 loop: CASSESPWPQHF. The CDR3 DNA follows: TGCGCCAGCAGTGAGTCTCCATGGCCCCAGCATTTT. The J gene is TRBJ1-5, the V gene TRBV10-2, with D uncertain. Germline V gene data show CDR1 as WSHSY and CDR2 as SAAADI. There are 12 residues in the CDR3. V lost 0 bases, J lost 9 bases, and 6 bases lay in between.

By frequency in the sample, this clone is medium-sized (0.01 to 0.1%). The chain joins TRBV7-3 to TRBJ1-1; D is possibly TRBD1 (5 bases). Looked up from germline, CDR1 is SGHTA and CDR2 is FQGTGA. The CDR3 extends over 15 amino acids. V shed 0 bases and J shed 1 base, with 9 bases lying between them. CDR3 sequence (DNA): TGTGCCAGCAGCTTAACGACGGGGGGGAACACTGAAGCTTTCTTT. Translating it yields CASSLTTGGNTEAFF.

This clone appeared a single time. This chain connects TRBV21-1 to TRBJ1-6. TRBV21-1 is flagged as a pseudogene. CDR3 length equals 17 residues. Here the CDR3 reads CASNRSRQSSYNSPLHF. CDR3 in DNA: TGTGCCAGCAATAGGAGCCGGCAGAGCTCCTATAATTCACCCCTCCACTTT.

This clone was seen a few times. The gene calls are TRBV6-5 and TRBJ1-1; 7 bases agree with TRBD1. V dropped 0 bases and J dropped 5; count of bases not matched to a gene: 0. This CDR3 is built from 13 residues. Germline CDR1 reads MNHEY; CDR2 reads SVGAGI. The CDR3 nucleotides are TGTGCCAGCAGTTACTCGACAGGGACTGAAGCTTTCTTT. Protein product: CASSYSTGTEAFF.

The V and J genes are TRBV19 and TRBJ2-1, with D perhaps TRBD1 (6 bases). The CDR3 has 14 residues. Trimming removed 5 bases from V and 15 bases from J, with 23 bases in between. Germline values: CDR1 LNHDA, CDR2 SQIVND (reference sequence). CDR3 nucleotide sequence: TGTGCCAGTAGTCCCAGGACAGCTACCCCCCTGTTGTTCTTC. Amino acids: CASSPRTATPLLFF.

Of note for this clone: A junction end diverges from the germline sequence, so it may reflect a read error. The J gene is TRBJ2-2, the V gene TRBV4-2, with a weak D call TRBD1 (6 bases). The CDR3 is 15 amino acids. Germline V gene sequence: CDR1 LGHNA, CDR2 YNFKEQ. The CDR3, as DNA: TGTGCCAGCACCCAAGCCAGGGGTGACACCGGGGAGCTGTTTTTT. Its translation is CASTQARGDTGELFF.

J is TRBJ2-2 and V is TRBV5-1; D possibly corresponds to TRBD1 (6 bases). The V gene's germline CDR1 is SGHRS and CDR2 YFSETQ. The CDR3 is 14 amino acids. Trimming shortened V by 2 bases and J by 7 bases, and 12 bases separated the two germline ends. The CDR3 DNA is TGCGCCAGCAGCTTCAAACAGGGAAACGGGGAGCTGTTTTTT. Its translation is CASSFKQGNGELFF.

This chain's CDR3 is CASSPGTSGGATGELFF. CDR3 coding DNA: TGTGCCAGCAGCCCAGGGACTAGCGGGGGGGCAACCGGGGAGCTGTTTTTT. V is TRBV5-4 and J is TRBJ2-2, with 16 bases lining up with TRBD2. CDR1 is SGHNT, CDR2 YYREEE, per germline (reference sequence). The CDR3 spans 17 residues. The V and J ends lost 4 bases and 5 bases, in that order; junction bases with no gene match: 5.

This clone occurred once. The CDR3 sequence: CASSVDGQGPSYEQYF. The CDR3 DNA is TGTGCCAGCAGCGTCGATGGACAGGGGCCCTCCTACGAGCAGTACTTC. The chain has TRBV9 and TRBJ2-7; TRBD1 agrees at 9 bases. CDR1 is SGDLS and CDR2 is YYNGEE in the germline V gene. CDR3 length: 16 residues. With 2 bases clipped from V and 0 bases from J, the junction kept 6 bases outside the gene matches.

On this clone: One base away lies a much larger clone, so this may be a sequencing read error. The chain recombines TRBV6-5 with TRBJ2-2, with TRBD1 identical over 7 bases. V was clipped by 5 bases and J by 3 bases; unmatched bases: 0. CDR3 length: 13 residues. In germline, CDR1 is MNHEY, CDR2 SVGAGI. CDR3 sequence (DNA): TGTGCCAGCAGTGACAGGGACACCGGGGAGCTGTTTTTT. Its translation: CASSDRDTGELFF.

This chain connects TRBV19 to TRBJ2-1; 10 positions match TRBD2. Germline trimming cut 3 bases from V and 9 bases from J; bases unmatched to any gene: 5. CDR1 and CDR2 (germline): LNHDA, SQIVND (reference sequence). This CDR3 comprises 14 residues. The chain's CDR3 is CASSISGGASEQFF. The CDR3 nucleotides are TGTGCCAGTAGTATCAGCGGGGGGGCAAGTGAGCAGTTCTTC.

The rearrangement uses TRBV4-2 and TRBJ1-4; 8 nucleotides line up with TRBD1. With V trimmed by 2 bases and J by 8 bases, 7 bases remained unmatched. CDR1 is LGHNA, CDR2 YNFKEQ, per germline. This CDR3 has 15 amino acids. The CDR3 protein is CASSQSDREGEKLFF. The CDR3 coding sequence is TGTGCCAGCAGCCAATCGGACAGGGAAGGAGAAAAACTGTTTTTT.

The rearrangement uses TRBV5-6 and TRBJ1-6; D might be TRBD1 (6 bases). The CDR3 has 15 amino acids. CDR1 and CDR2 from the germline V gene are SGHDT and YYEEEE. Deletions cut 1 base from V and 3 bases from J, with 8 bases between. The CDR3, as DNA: TGTGCCAGCAGCTTGCCGGACAGCTATAATTCACCCCTCCACTTT. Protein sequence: CASSLPDSYNSPLHF.

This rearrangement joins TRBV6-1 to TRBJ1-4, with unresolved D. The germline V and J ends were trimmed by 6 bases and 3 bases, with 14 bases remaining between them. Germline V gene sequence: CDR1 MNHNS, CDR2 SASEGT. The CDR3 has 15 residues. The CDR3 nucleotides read TGTGCCAGCAGCGATTTCCTCGTAGCTAATGAAAAACTGTTTTTT. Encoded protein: CASSDFLVANEKLFF.

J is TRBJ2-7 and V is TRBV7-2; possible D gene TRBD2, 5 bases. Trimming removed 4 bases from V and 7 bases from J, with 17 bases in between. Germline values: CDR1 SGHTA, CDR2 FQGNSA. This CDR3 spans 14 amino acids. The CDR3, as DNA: TGTGCCAGCAGCTCGCGGGCCTCCCGAAGGGAGCAGTACTTC. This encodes CASSSRASRREQYF.

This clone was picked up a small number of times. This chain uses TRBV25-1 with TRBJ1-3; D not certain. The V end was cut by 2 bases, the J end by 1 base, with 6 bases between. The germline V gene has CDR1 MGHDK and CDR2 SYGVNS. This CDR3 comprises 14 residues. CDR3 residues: CASSEERSGNTIYF. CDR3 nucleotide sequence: TGTGCCAGCAGTGAAGAGAGATCTGGAAACACCATATATTTT. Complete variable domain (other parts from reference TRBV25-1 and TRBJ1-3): EADIYQTPRYLVIGTGKKITLECSQTMGHDKMYWYQQDPGMELHLIHYSYGVNSTEKGDLSSESTVSRIRTEHFPLTLESARPSHTSQYLCASSEERSGNTIYFGEGSWLTVV.

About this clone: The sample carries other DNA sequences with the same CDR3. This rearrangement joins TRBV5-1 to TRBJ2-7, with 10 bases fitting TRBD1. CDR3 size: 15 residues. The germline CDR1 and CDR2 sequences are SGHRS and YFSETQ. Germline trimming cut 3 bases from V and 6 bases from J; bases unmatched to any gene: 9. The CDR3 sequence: CASSSAGTGVSEQYF. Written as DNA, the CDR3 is TGCGCCAGCAGCTCCGCCGGGACAGGGGTGTCCGAGCAGTACTTC.

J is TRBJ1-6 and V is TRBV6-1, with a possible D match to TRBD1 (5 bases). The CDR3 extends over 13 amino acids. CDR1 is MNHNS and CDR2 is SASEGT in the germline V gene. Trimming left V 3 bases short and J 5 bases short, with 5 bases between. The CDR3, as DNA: TGTGCCAGCAGTGACAGGGATAATTCACCCCTCCACTTT. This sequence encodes CASSDRDNSPLHF.

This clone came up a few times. In nucleotides, the CDR3 is TGTGCCGTTGGAGGGGACCATAGAACCGATACGCAGTATTTT. This sequence encodes CAVGGDHRTDTQYF. The chain joins TRBV6-1 to TRBJ2-3, with D maybe TRBD2 (6 bases). The germline V gene encodes CDR1 MNHNS and CDR2 SASEGT. The CDR3 length is 14 residues. With 11 bases removed from V and 6 bases from J, the gap between germline ends came to 21 bases.

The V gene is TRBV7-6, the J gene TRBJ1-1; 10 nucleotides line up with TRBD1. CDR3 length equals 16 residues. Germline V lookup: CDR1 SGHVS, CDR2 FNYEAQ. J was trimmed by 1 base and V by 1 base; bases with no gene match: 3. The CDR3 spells CASSLERTGGNTEAFF. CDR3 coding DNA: TGTGCCAGCAGCTTAGAGAGGACAGGGGGGAACACTGAAGCTTTCTTT.

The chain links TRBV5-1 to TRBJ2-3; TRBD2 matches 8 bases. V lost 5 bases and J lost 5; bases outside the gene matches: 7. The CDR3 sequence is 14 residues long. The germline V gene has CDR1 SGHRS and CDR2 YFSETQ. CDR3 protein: CASRWRGEGDTQYF. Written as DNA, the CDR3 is TGCGCCAGCAGGTGGCGGGGGGAAGGAGATACGCAGTATTTT. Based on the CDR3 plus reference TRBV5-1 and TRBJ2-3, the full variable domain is KAGVTQTPRYLIKTRGQQVTLSCSPISGHRSVSWYQQTPGQGLQFLFEYFSETQRNKGNFPGRFSGRQFSNSRSEMNVSTLELGDSALYLCASRWRGEGDTQYFGPGTRLTVL.